This T cell receptor (beta chain) was sequenced for a study of human thymus T cells. Regarding the study as a whole: Thymic and blood repertoires appeared to show biased V and J gene usage. Related research found strongly overlapping thymic repertoires in unrelated individuals.

J gave up 1 base and V 3 bases, and 4 bases lay outside the gene matches. The germline gives CDR1 MNHEY, CDR2 SMNVEV (reference sequence). The CDR3 runs 17 residues. For this clone: Antigen specificity is unknown.

Thymic samples were excised during corrective heart operations. Donors consisted of healthy Finnish infants (having corrective surgery for congenital heart defects). The protocol was immunoSEQ multiplex PCR, while the TCRdb copy is restricted to in-frame clones and leaves out a portion. Of about 78,000 clones listed, nearly 98% are singletons. The sequencing sample was made of thymus tissue. This clonotype originated in a boy less than two years old with a congenital heart defect but otherwise immunologically healthy. The chain carries TRBV27 and TRBJ2-7; 15 nucleotides match TRBD2. CDR3 sequence (DNA): TGTGCCAGCAGTTTTAGGGGACTAGCGGGAGGTTCCTACGAGCAGTACTTC. Its protein product is CASSFRGLAGGSYEQYF.